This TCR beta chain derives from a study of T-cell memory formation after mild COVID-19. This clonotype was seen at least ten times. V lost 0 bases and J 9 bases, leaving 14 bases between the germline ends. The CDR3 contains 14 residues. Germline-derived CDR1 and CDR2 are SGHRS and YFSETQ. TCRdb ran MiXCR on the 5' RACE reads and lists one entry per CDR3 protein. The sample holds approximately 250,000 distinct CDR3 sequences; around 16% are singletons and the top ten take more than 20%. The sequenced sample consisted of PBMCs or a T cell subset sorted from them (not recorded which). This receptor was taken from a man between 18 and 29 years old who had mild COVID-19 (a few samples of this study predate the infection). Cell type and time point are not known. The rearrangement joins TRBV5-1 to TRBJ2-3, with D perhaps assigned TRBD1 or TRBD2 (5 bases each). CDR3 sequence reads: CASSLGARGDTQYF. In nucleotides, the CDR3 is TGCGCCAGCAGCTTGGGGGCCCGGGGCGACACGCAGTATTTT.